This TCR beta chain stems from a study of blood T cells in healthy people across ages. The CDR3 has 15 residues. V was pared by 4 bases and J by 0 bases, with 10 bases between. Germline CDR1 reads LGHDT; CDR2 reads YNNKEL (reference sequence). Study outcomes and limitations: Significant beta diversity loss was already apparent by age approximately 36, declining roughly linearly. When one million T cells were used, diversity estimates were thought to be underestimates.

In this sample, this clonotype turned up a few times. As yet, its antigen is unknown. The use of a sample-barcoded 5' primer and a J-beta primer mix characterized a second PCR of about 7 to 12 cycles. TCRdb called the 5' RACE reads again in MiXCR, with one record for every CDR3 protein. The sample holds about 780,000 distinct CDR3 sequences, more than 25% seen once. A further study also used this sample, focusing on T cells of mothers and their children.

This clonotype originated in a boy aged 5-17 years in good health. What was sequenced was blood. The chain has TRBV3-1 and TRBJ1-3; D is unresolved. CDR3 nucleotides: TGTGCCAGCAGCCGGGATCTTTTCTCTGGAAACACCATATATTTT. Protein: CASSRDLFSGNTIYF.